This TCR beta chain was retrieved from a study of blood T cell repertoires in COVID-19. For the study at large: The United States, Italy and Spain were the sources of the acute and convalescent COVID-19 samples.

The protocol was immunoSEQ multiplex PCR, while the TCRdb copy is restricted to in-frame clones and leaves out a portion. The top ten clones hold approximately 5% of a sample with about 150,000 clones, 80% of them seen once. Sequenced: peripheral blood. The TCR was taken from a woman in her forties or fifties with acute or convalescent COVID-19.

CDR3 DNA: TGTGCCAGCAGCTTTGGTAGCGGGCGACCCACAGATACGCAGTATTTT. This encodes CASSFGSGRPTDTQYF. This chain connects TRBV11-2 to TRBJ2-3, with 7 bases identical to TRBD2. CDR3 length equals 16 residues. Germline CDR1 SGHAT, CDR2 FQNNGV. V was pared by 3 bases and J by 2 bases, with 8 bases of the junction left unmatched.